Each of the 14 T cell receptor beta chains below was sequenced from the same sample in a study of identical twins. TCRdb passed the 5' RACE reads through MiXCR, listing each CDR3 protein once. The sample has hundreds of thousands of distinct CDR3 sequences, 6% to 6.5% seen once. Source material: naive T cells sorted from blood. The source is a man between 18 and 29 years old in good health.

This clonotype was seen at least ten times. V and J are TRBV29-1 and TRBJ2-1; the match to TRBD2 covers 10 bases. The junction had 1 base not matched to a gene; V was cut back by 4 bases and J by 4 bases. The CDR3 has 13 amino acids. The germline CDR1 and CDR2 sequences are SQVTM and ANQGSEA. The CDR3: CSVATSGYNEQFF. CDR3 DNA sequence: TGCAGCGTTGCGACTAGCGGGTACAATGAGCAGTTCTTC.

In its sample, this clonotype was seen many times. The genes are TRBV12-3 or TRBV12-4 and TRBJ2-2; no clear D. V lost 6 bases and J 1 base, leaving 12 bases between the germline ends. The CDR3 extends over 15 amino acids. The DNA for the CDR3 is TGTGCCAGCAGGTCCGGCATGTTGAACACCGGGGAGCTGTTTTTT. Its translation: CASRSGMLNTGELFF.

This clonotype was picked up many times. The chain has TRBV20-1 and TRBJ2-5; tentative D call: TRBD2 (6 bases). Germline V gene data show CDR1 as DFQATT and CDR2 as SNEGSKA (reference sequence). The CDR3 sequence is 13 residues long. V lost 6 bases, J lost 4 bases, and 15 bases lay in between. Here the CDR3 reads CSARDWVGETQYF. CDR3 bases: TGCAGTGCCAGGGACTGGGTGGGAGAGACCCAGTACTTC.

Many counts were recorded for this clonotype. The rearrangement joins TRBV5-1 to TRBJ1-3, with 9 bases that match TRBD1. The junction had 2 bases not matched to a gene; V was cut back by 4 bases and J by 3 bases. The CDR3 consists of 14 residues. Germline CDR1 is SGHRS and CDR2 is YFSETQ. CDR3 nucleotide sequence: TGCGCCAGCAGCCCGGGACAGGGTGGAAACACCATATATTTT. Its translation is CASSPGQGGNTIYF.

DNA of the CDR3: TGTGCCAGCAGCTTAGGGACAGAACAAGAGACCCAGTACTTC. Protein: CASSLGTEQETQYF. This chain connects TRBV7-9 to TRBJ2-5; the D gene is possibly TRBD1 (6 bases). The V end lost 1 base, the J end lost 2 bases, and 8 bases lay between the germline ends. This CDR3 contains 14 residues. Germline V gene sequence: CDR1 SEHNR, CDR2 FQNEAQ (reference sequence).

The chain couples TRBV4-1 to TRBJ2-7, with D hard to call. Germline V gene data show CDR1 as MGHRA and CDR2 as YSYEKL. Trimming shortened V by 0 bases and J by 2 bases, and 11 bases separated the two germline ends. The CDR3 is made up of 15 amino acids. CDR3 nucleotides: TGCGCCAGCAGCCAAGAAAAAGGTGTAACCTACGAGCAGTACGTC. This translates into CASSQEKGVTYEQYV.

The chain recombines TRBV4-1 with TRBJ2-5; the D gene is possibly TRBD2 (6 bases). Germline CDR1 MGHRA, CDR2 YSYEKL. This CDR3 is built from 19 residues. Trimming left V 0 bases short and J 5 bases short, with 25 bases between. The CDR3 loop is CASSQERVGSGQKGETQYF. The CDR3 DNA sequence: TGCGCCAGCAGCCAAGAGAGGGTCGGTAGCGGCCAAAAGGGGGAGACCCAGTACTTC.

This clonotype turned up a few times. This chain connects TRBV24-1 to TRBJ1-5, with TRBD1 matching 8 bases. Unmatched junction bases numbered 2, after V lost 7 bases and J lost 4 bases. The CDR3 spans 13 residues. Germline loops: CDR1 KGHDR, CDR2 SFDVKD. This chain's CDR3 is CATSGQGNQPQHF. The CDR3 DNA reads as TGTGCCACCAGCGGACAGGGAAATCAGCCCCAGCATTTT.

In this sample, this clonotype turned up a few times. The chain carries TRBV12-3 or TRBV12-4 and TRBJ2-1; possibly TRBD1 for D (6 bases). V lost 7 bases to trimming and J lost 5 bases, with 15 bases between them. This CDR3 region has 14 residues. The CDR3 DNA is TGTGCCAGCAACCTAGACAGGTCCCACAATGAGCAGTTCTTC. It translates to CASNLDRSHNEQFF.

The table lists this clonotype with many counts. This chain links TRBV6-1 with TRBJ1-1; 7 nucleotides line up with TRBD1. There are 13 residues in the CDR3. V was clipped by 1 base and J by 8 bases; unmatched bases: 4. The germline gives CDR1 MNHNS, CDR2 SASEGT. CDR3 sequence: CASSEVGTVEAFF. CDR3 sequence (DNA): TGTGCCAGCAGTGAAGTAGGGACAGTCGAAGCTTTCTTT.

There are many counts of this clonotype. The chain employs TRBV20-1 and TRBJ1-5, with D hard to call. CDR3 length: 14 amino acids. Deletions cut 3 bases from V and 1 base from J, with 10 bases between. The germline CDR1 and CDR2 sequences are DFQATT and SNEGSKA (reference sequence). In DNA form, the CDR3 reads TGCAGTGCTAGGGCTCCTAACAGCAATCAGCCCCAGCATTTT. Amino acids: CSARAPNSNQPQHF.

The chain has TRBV7-3 and TRBJ2-5, with TRBD2 matching 10 bases. Trimming cost V 4 bases and J 5 bases; bases outside gene matches: 10. Germline-derived CDR1 and CDR2 are SGHTA and FQGTGA. The CDR3 loop spans 16 amino acids. As DNA, the CDR3 is TGTGCCAGCAGCTCTACCGGGACTAGCGTCGGGGAGACCCAGTACTTC. It is translated as CASSSTGTSVGETQYF. Filled out from reference TRBV7-3 and TRBJ2-5, the complete variable domain reads GAGVSQTPSNKVTEKGKYVELRCDPISGHTALYWYRQSLGQGPEFLIYFQGTGAADDSGLPNDRFFAVRPEGSVSTLKIQRTERGDSAVYLCASSSTGTSVGETQYFGPGTRLLVL.

This clonotype appeared a few times. This chain uses TRBV5-1 with TRBJ2-3; D remains ambiguous. V lost 1 base, J lost 4 bases, and 10 bases lay in between. This CDR3 spans 14 amino acids. From germline, CDR1 is SGHRS and CDR2 YFSETQ. CDR3 coding DNA: TGCGCCAGCAGCTTGTATCCCCCCCCAGATACGCAGTATTTT. Its protein is CASSLYPPPDTQYF.

This clonotype was found many times. The chain has TRBV7-9 and TRBJ2-1; no clear D gene. This CDR3 comprises 12 residues. The V gene lost 6 bases and the J gene lost 5 bases, with 8 bases spanning the gap. CDR1 is SEHNR, CDR2 FQNEAQ, per germline (reference sequence). The CDR3 DNA sequence: TGTGCCAGCAGGGCCGCCAACAATGAGCAGTTCTTC. As protein: CASRAANNEQFF.